This T cell receptor (beta chain) was identified in a study of blood T cell repertoires in COVID-19. Whole-study context: Donors in the United States, Italy and Spain gave samples during acute or convalescent COVID-19. From T cells, B-cell-depleted T cells, or PBMCs came the material, which was cDNA or gDNA.

Regarding this clone: Additional DNA sequences in this sample encode the identical CDR3.

In terms of age and location, participants ranged from roughly 18 to 95 years and lived in roughly 22 US areas. Trimming left V 0 bases short and J 0 bases short, with 8 bases between. This CDR3 has 15 residues. Germline V lookup: CDR1 SGHNT, CDR2 YYREEE (reference sequence). Clones were read by immunoSEQ multiplex PCR, and TCRdb kept only the in-frame ones, dropping some. The data hold 220,000 or so clones, with 86% observed a single time. The TCR sequence derives from a woman aged 50 to 60 who had recovered from COVID-19. The sequenced sample was PBMCs or T cells enriched from blood (not recorded which). The chain employs TRBV5-4 and TRBJ2-3; D perhaps matches TRBD1 (5 bases). The CDR3 nucleotides read TGTGCCAGCAGCTTGGGTCAGGGCAGCACAGATACGCAGTATTTT. Translating gives CASSLGQGSTDTQYF.